The 12 T cell receptor beta chains below were found in one sample sequenced in a study of spatial heterogeneity in lung cancer. Documented time point: sample taken at primary tumor resection. The authors sequenced whole RNA from tumor, nontumor lung or frozen PBMC without sorting. One entry per CDR3 protein results from TCRdb running MiXCR on the 5' RACE reads. The repertoire consists of roughly 48,000 distinct CDR3 sequences, with around 11% occurring once and the leading ten covering 40% to 50%. The specimen comprised PBMCs, sampled at surgery. These receptors originate from a female donor with early-stage non-small cell lung cancer.

The table lists this clonotype with a few counts. The V gene is TRBV24-1, the J gene TRBJ2-1; 7 positions agree with TRBD1. The CDR3 extends over 15 amino acids. Germline V gene sequence: CDR1 KGHDR, CDR2 SFDVKD. V lost 3 bases and J lost 5; bases outside the gene matches: 6. CDR3 coding DNA: TGTGCCACCAGTGATAAGACAGGGCTTGACAATGAGCAGTTCTTC. Residues: CATSDKTGLDNEQFF.

This clonotype has a handful of counts. The chain couples TRBV29-1 to TRBJ2-2, with TRBD1 matching over 7 bases. The CDR3 spans 15 residues. The V segment lost 4 bases and the J segment 0 bases; nucleotides outside the gene matches: 5. Germline V lookup: CDR1 SQVTM, CDR2 ANQGSEA. CDR3 coding DNA: TGCAGCGTTGTGGGACAGAGCTCGAACACCGGGGAGCTGTTTTTT. This encodes CSVVGQSSNTGELFF.

This sequence joins TRBV7-2 and TRBJ2-3; D tentatively reads TRBD1 or TRBD2 (5 bases each). The ends were cut back, 5 bases at V and 4 bases at J, with 10 bases in the middle. This CDR3 spans 13 amino acids. From germline, CDR1 is SGHTA and CDR2 FQGNSA. The CDR3 sequence: CASSGTRADTQYF. CDR3 DNA: TGTGCCAGCAGCGGGACCAGGGCAGATACGCAGTATTTT.

Many counts were recorded for this clonotype. The gene calls are TRBV10-3 and TRBJ2-7; a weak D match, TRBD2 (6 bases). The germline V gene encodes CDR1 ENHRY and CDR2 SYGVKD. The CDR3 loop spans 14 amino acids. The V and J ends lost 0 bases and 9 bases respectively, with 15 bases between them. DNA of the CDR3: TGTGCCATCAGTGAGTCGACGGGAGTAGGCTGGCAGTACTTC. Protein: CAISESTGVGWQYF.

The sample holds a few counts of this clonotype. V and J are TRBV4-3 and TRBJ1-6; D not certain. CDR3 length: 15 residues. The V end lost 0 bases, the J end lost 6 bases, and 9 bases lay between the germline ends. Looked up from germline, CDR1 is LGHNA and CDR2 is YSLEER. The CDR3 nucleotides read TGCGCCAGCAGCCAAGATGCCAGGACTAATTCACCCCTCCACTTT. Translation: CASSQDARTNSPLHF.

This sequence joins TRBV5-1 and TRBJ2-3, with D uncertain. V was cut by 0 bases and J by 2 bases, with 10 bases left in between. The CDR3 runs 15 residues. Germline V lookup: CDR1 SGHRS, CDR2 YFSETQ. The CDR3 here is CASSLGAVPTDTQYF. The CDR3 DNA is TGCGCCAGCAGCTTGGGGGCAGTACCCACAGATACGCAGTATTTT.

The chain joins TRBV19 to TRBJ1-1; 7 bases line up with TRBD1. This CDR3 spans 12 amino acids. Germline CDR1 reads LNHDA; CDR2 reads SQIVND (reference sequence). V lost 6 bases to trimming and J lost 8 bases; unmatched junction nucleotides: 6. CDR3 in amino acids: CASRTGQSEAFF. The DNA for the CDR3 is TGTGCCAGTAGAACGGGACAGTCAGAAGCTTTCTTT.

This chain connects TRBV5-1 to TRBJ1-3, with 7 nucleotides matching TRBD1. Trimming cost V 4 bases and J 0 bases; bases outside gene matches: 7. The CDR3 runs to 16 residues. Germline V gene data show CDR1 as SGHRS and CDR2 as YFSETQ. This chain's CDR3 is CASSTSDRISGNTIYF. The CDR3 region has the DNA TGCGCCAGCAGCACCTCGGACAGGATCTCTGGAAACACCATATATTTT.

This clonotype was recorded at least ten times. The chain uses TRBV5-1 and TRBJ2-1; D is unresolved. There are 15 residues in the CDR3. V gave up 0 bases and J gave up 8 bases, with 15 bases separating them. Germline lookup yields CDR1 SGHRS and CDR2 YFSETQ. In DNA form, the CDR3 reads TGCGCCAGCAGCTTGGGGAGTACAGTCAGCGATGAGCAGTTCTTC. It is translated as CASSLGSTVSDEQFF.

V and J are TRBV7-2 and TRBJ1-5; the D is unclear. The germline V and J ends were trimmed by 5 bases and 2 bases, with 13 bases remaining between them. In germline, CDR1 is SGHTA, CDR2 FQGNSA. This CDR3 is 15 amino acids long. CDR3 sequence: CASSGPDARNQPQHF. The CDR3 bases are TGTGCCAGCAGCGGACCGGACGCTCGCAATCAGCCCCAGCATTTT.

This clonotype was seen ten or more times. The DNA of the CDR3 is TGTGCCAGCAGTCCGGGGGCTCGTGAAGCTTTCTTT. Its translation is CASSPGAREAFF. The chain carries TRBV12-3 or TRBV12-4 and TRBJ1-1, with D possibly TRBD1 on 6 matching bases. This CDR3 comprises 12 residues. The ends were cut back, 5 bases at V and 7 bases at J, with 11 bases in the middle.

This clonotype was seen a few times. CDR3 region: CSVPGRTGKVTGANVLTF. The CDR3 DNA is TGCAGTGTTCCTGGCCGTACGGGAAAAGTAACTGGGGCCAACGTCCTGACTTTC. The chain uses TRBV20-1 and TRBJ2-6; D may be TRBD2 (5 bases). Germline CDR1 DFQATT, CDR2 SNEGSKA (reference sequence). The CDR3 covers 18 residues. Trimming cost V 7 bases and J 2 bases, with 24 bases left between them.